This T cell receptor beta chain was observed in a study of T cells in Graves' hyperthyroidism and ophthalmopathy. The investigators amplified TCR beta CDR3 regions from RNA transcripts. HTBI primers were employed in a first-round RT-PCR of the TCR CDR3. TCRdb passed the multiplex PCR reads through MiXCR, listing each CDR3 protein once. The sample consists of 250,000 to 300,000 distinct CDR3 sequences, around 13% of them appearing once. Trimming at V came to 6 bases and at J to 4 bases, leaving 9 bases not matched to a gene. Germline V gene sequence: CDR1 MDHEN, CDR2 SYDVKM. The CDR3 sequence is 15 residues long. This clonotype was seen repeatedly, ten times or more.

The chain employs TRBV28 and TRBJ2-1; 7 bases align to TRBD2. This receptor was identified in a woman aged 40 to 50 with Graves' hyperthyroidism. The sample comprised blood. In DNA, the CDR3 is TGTGCCAGCAGGGGGCGGGAGAGGTTGTACAATGAGCAGTTCTTC. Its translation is CASRGRERLYNEQFF. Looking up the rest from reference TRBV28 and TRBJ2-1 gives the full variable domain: DVKVTQSSRYLVKRTGEKVFLECVQDMDHENMFWYRQDPGLGLRLIYFSYDVKMKEKGDIPEGYSVSREKKERFSLILESASTNQTSMYLCASRGRERLYNEQFFGPGTRLTVL.